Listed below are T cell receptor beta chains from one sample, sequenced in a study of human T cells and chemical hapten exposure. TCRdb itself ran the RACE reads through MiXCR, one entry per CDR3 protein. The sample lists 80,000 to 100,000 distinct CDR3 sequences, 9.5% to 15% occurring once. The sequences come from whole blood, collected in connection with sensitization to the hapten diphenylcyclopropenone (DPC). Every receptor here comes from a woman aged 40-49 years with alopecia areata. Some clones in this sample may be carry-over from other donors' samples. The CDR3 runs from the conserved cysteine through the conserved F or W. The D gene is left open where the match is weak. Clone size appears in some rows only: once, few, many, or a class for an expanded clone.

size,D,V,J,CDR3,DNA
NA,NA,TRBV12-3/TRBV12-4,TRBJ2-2,CASGRLLYTGELFF,TGTGCCAGCGGCAGACTACTTTACACCGGGGAGCTGTTTTTT
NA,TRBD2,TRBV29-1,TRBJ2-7,CSVPSGGDSYEQYF,TGCAGCGTCCCTAGCGGAGGAGACTCCTACGAGCAGTACTTC
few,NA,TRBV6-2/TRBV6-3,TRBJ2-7,CASAQGRISYEQYF,TGTGCCAGTGCCCAGGGAAGGATCTCCTACGAGCAGTACTTC
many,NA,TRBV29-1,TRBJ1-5,CSVVTQASNQPQHF,TGCAGCGTTGTAACCCAGGCGAGCAATCAGCCCCAGCATTTT
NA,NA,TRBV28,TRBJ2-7,CASSLLGRVIYDEQYF,TGTGCCAGCAGTTTATTGGGACGGGTTATATATGACGAGCAGTACTTC
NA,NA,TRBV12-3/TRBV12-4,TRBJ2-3,CASSFPQGTQYF,TGTGCCAGCAGTTTCCCCCAGGGTACGCAGTATTTT
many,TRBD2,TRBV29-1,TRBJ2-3,CSVETSGRPDTQYF,TGCAGCGTTGAGACTAGCGGGAGACCAGATACGCAGTATTTT
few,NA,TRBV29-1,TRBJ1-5,CSVADRFDQPQHF,TGCAGCGTTGCAGACAGGTTCGATCAGCCCCAGCATTTT
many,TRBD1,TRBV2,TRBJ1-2,CASRDRRTSNYGYTF,TGTGCCAGCCGGGACAGGCGAACCTCCAACTATGGCTACACCTTC
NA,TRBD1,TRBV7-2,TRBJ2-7,CASSLASTGAEYEQYF,TGTGCCAGCAGCTTAGCCTCGACAGGGGCAGAATACGAGCAGTACTTC
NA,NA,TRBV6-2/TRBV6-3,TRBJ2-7,CASRNPVDEQYF,TGTGCCAGCAGGAACCCGGTTGACGAGCAGTACTTC
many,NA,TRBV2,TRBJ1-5,CASQGTNSNQPQHF,TGTGCCAGCCAAGGGACAAACAGCAATCAGCCCCAGCATTTT
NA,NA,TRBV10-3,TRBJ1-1,CAISVTGTTEAFF,TGTGCCATCAGTGTCACCGGTACCACTGAAGCTTTCTTT
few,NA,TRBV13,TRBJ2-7,CASSLGPTSSYEQYF,TGTGCCAGCAGCTTAGGACCCACGAGCTCCTACGAGCAGTACTTC
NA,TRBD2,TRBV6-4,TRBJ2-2,CASSPQSGTNTGELFF,TGTGCCAGCAGTCCCCAGAGCGGGACGAACACCGGGGAGCTGTTTTTT
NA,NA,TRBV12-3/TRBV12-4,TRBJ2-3,CASSLSRDTDTQYF,TGTGCCAGCAGTTTAAGCAGGGACACAGATACGCAGTATTTT
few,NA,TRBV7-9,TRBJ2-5,CASGNRQLQETQYF,TGTGCCAGCGGAAATAGACAGCTGCAAGAGACCCAGTACTTC
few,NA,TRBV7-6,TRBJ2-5,CASSLGQTRQETQYF,TGTGCCAGCAGCTTAGGGCAAACTAGACAAGAGACCCAGTACTTC
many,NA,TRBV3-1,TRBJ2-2,CASSQGLGPYTGELFF,TGTGCCAGCAGCCAAGGACTGGGACCCTACACCGGGGAGCTGTTTTTT
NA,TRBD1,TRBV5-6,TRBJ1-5,CASSLSRQGANQPQHF,TGTGCCAGCAGCTTGTCTCGACAGGGGGCCAATCAGCCCCAGCATTTT
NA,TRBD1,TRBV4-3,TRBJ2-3,CASSQGDRPLTDTQYF,TGCGCCAGCAGCCAAGGGGACAGGCCACTCACAGATACGCAGTATTTT
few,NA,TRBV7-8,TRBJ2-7,CASSVQGYEQYF,TGTGCCAGCAGCGTACAGGGTTACGAGCAGTACTTC
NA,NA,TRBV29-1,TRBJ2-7,CSVSGLPTREQYF,TGCAGCGTGTCGGGACTTCCGACACGCGAGCAGTACTTC
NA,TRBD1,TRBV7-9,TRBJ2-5,CASSSNRGRTQETQYF,TGTGCCAGCAGCTCCAACAGGGGGCGGACCCAAGAGACCCAGTACTTC
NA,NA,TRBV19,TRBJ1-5,CASTFQWTRGNQPQHF,TGTGCCAGTACTTTTCAGTGGACCCGTGGCAATCAGCCCCAGCATTTT
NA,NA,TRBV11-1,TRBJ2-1,CASSSRDSRSYNEQFF,TGTGCCAGCAGCTCGCGCGACTCCCGATCCTACAATGAGCAGTTCTTC
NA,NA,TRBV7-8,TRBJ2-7,CASSPGPANLPTEQYF,TGTGCCAGCAGCCCGGGGCCCGCCAATCTCCCTACCGAGCAGTACTTC
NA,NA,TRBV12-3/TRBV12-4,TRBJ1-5,CASSSPDGSNQPQHF,TGTGCCAGCAGTTCCCCGGACGGTAGCAATCAGCCCCAGCATTTT
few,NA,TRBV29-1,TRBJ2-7,CSVGGGMVYEQYF,TGCAGCGTCGGGGGCGGGATGGTCTACGAGCAGTACTTC
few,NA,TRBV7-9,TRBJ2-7,CASSLGDGAWSEQYF,TGTGCCAGCAGCTTAGGCGATGGGGCGTGGAGCGAGCAGTACTTC
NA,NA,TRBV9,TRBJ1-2,CASSVEANYGYTF,TGTGCCAGCAGCGTAGAGGCTAACTATGGCTACACCTTC
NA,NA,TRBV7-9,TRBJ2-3,CASSPTPRAQYF,TGTGCCAGCAGCCCGACACCGCGCGCGCAGTATTTT
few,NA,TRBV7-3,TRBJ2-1,CASSLTVPNEQFF,TGTGCCAGCAGCTTAACCGTCCCCAATGAGCAGTTCTTC
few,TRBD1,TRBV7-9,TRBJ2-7,CASSPSGQGGYEQYF,TGTGCCAGCAGCCCTTCAGGACAGGGAGGCTACGAGCAGTACTTC